The sequence of this TCR beta chain was determined in a study of identical twins. Study-wide results and caveats: Conclusions were drawn cross-sectionally by statistical analysis, without following the same donors.

V lost 5 bases and J 1 base, leaving 18 bases between the germline ends. CDR1 is SGHTA and CDR2 is FQGNSA in the germline V gene. The CDR3 spans 16 residues. A few counts support this clonotype. Its antigen is unknown. TCRdb re-called the 5' RACE reads through MiXCR, storing one row per CDR3 protein. Of roughly 230,000 distinct CDR3 sequences listed, about 8.5% are singletons. This sample was shared with a second study, whose subject was yellow fever vaccine responses in identical twins.

This chain uses TRBV7-2 with TRBJ2-7, with D possibly matching TRBD2 (5 bases). Specimen: CD8+ T cells sorted from blood. The TCR comes from a woman younger than 30 in good health. The CDR3 sequence: CASSPSGTGLSYEQYF. CDR3 nucleotide sequence: TGTGCCAGCAGCCCGAGCGGAACTGGTCTATCCTACGAGCAGTACTTC. The full variable domain, its missing parts supplied by reference TRBV7-2 and TRBJ2-7, is GAGVSQSPSNKVTEKGKDVELRCDPISGHTALYWYRQSLGQGLEFLIYFQGNSAPDKSGLPSDRFSAERTGGSVSTLTIQRTQQEDSAVYLCASSPSGTGLSYEQYFGPGTRLTVT.